A selection of T cell receptor beta chains follows, all from one sample in a study of T-cell reconstitution after alpha-beta-depleted transplantation in children. TCRdb re-analysed the PCR reads in MiXCR, keeping a single row per CDR3 protein. The sample shows roughly 670,000 distinct CDR3 sequences, around 12% of them seen only once. Here the sequenced sample was PBMCs, taken before TCRalphabeta/CD19-depleted stem cell transplant. Receptors were obtained from a girl aged 2-10 years with congenital amegakaryocytic thrombocytopenia, due to receive a stem cell transplant. Each CDR3 is given with its conserved first and last residue. Each record gives: clone size, V gene, D gene, J gene, CDR3 protein, CDR3 DNA. A D gene is named only where the DNA matches it firmly. Clone size, where shown, is once, few, many, or a class for clones that have expanded.

>many|TRBV29-1|-|TRBJ2-7
CSARTPSYEQYF
TGCAGCGCTAGAACCCCCAGCTACGAGCAGTACTTC
>few|TRBV7-6|TRBD2|TRBJ2-2
CASSSTSGAGELFF
TGTGCCAGCAGCTCCACTAGCGGAGCCGGGGAGCTGTTTTTT
>-|TRBV5-1|-|TRBJ2-7
CASNPGENYEQYF
TGCGCCAGCAACCCCGGGGAGAACTACGAGCAGTACTTC
>many|TRBV7-2|-|TRBJ2-5
CASSLGGRIQETQYF
TGTGCCAGCAGCTTAGGTGGAAGGATACAAGAGACCCAGTACTTC
>-|TRBV7-3|-|TRBJ2-1
CASSLAARTYNEQFF
TGTGCCAGCAGCTTAGCAGCGCGCACCTACAATGAGCAGTTCTTC
>-|TRBV6-5|TRBD2|TRBJ2-3
CASSYGLAATDTQYF
TGTGCCAGCAGTTATGGTCTAGCGGCTACAGATACGCAGTATTTT
>many|TRBV7-2|TRBD1|TRBJ2-7
CASRLQGQGPYEQYF
TGTGCCAGCAGGTTACAAGGACAGGGGCCCTACGAGCAGTACTTC
>-|TRBV6-5|-|TRBJ2-3
CASSYSITDLTDTQYF
TGTGCCAGCAGTTACTCGATCACGGACCTCACAGATACGCAGTATTTT
>many|TRBV20-1|-|TRBJ2-1
CSARDHSTAYNEQFF
TGCAGTGCCAGAGACCACTCTACGGCCTACAATGAGCAGTTCTTC
>many|TRBV6-1|TRBD2|TRBJ2-3
CASIGAGIALRVTDTQYF
TGTGCCAGCATCGGAGCGGGAATCGCCTTGAGGGTTACAGATACGCAGTATTTT
>few|TRBV5-1|-|TRBJ2-1
CASSGSRDPGNEQFF
TGCGCCAGCAGCGGGAGCCGGGACCCCGGCAATGAGCAGTTCTTC
>-|TRBV19|-|TRBJ2-1
CASNPSEEYNEQFF
TGTGCCAGTAACCCAAGCGAGGAGTACAATGAGCAGTTCTTC
>few|TRBV12-5|-|TRBJ2-7
CASGLTRVYEQYF
TGTGCTAGTGGTTTGACCCGCGTCTACGAGCAGTACTTC
>-|TRBV7-6|TRBD2|TRBJ2-7
CASSISPGGPNGEHYF
TGTGCCAGCAGTATAAGTCCGGGAGGGCCCAACGGCGAGCATTACTTC
>-|TRBV3-1|-|TRBJ2-1
CASSQDLTNEQFF
TGTGCCAGCAGCCAAGATCTGACTAATGAGCAGTTCTTC
>many|TRBV6-5|-|TRBJ2-7
CASSYDGPYEQYF
TGTGCCAGCAGTTACGACGGACCCTACGAGCAGTACTTC
>few|TRBV14|-|TRBJ2-1
CASSPFSGPGGTTPYNEQFF
TGTGCCAGCAGCCCGTTTTCCGGGCCTGGGGGGACAACACCCTACAATGAGCAGTTCTTC